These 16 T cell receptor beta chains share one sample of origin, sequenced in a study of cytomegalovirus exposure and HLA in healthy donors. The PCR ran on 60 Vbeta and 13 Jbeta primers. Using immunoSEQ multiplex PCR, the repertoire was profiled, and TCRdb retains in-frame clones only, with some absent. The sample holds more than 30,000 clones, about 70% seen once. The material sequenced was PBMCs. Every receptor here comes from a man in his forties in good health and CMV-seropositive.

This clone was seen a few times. CDR3 loop: CASSTRAMNTEAFF. Here the CDR3 DNA reads TGTGCCAGCTCAACCAGGGCAATGAACACTGAAGCTTTCTTT. The chain couples TRBV7-9 to TRBJ1-1; the D gene is possibly TRBD1 (5 bases). This CDR3 spans 14 amino acids. Germline values: CDR1 SEHNR, CDR2 FQNEAQ (reference sequence). With 8 bases removed from V and 0 bases from J, the gap between germline ends came to 13 bases.

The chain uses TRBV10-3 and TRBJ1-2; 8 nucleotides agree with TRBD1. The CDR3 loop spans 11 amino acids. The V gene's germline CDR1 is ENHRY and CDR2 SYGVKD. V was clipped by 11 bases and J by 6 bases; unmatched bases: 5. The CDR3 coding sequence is TGTGCCGCTGGACAGGGTCATGGCTACACCTTC. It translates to CAAGQGHGYTF.

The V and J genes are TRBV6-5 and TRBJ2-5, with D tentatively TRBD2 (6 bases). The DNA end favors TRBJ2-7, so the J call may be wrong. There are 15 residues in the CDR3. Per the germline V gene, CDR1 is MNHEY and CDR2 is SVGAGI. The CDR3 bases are TGTGCCAGCAGTTCCGCAGCGGGTAGCTCCTACGAGCAGTACTTC. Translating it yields CASSSAAGSSYEQYF.

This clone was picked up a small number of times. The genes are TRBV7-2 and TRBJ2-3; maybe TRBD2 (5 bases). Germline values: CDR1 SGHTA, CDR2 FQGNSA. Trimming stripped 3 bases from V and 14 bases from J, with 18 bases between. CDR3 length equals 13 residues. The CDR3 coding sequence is TGTGCCAGCAGCTTGGAACGGGAAGGCAGATCGTATTTT. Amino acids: CASSLEREGRSYF.

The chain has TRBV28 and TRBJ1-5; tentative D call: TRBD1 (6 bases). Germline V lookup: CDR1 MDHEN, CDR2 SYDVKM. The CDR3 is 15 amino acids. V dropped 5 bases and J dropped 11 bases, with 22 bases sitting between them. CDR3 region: CASSLMGKQGSSQHF. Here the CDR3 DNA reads TGTGCCAGCAGTCTAATGGGAAAACAGGGTTCGTCCCAGCATTTT.

In DNA, the CDR3 is TGTGCCAGTAGTACCCAGGACGGGGATAATGAAAAACTGTTTTTT. Its protein product is CASSTQDGDNEKLFF. V usage is TRBV19 and J usage is TRBJ1-4; D remains unclear. This CDR3 region has 15 residues. The V gene's germline CDR1 is LNHDA and CDR2 SQIVND (reference sequence). V was shortened by 4 bases and J by 4 bases, with 13 bases between the two germline ends. The full variable domain, with the rest looked up from reference TRBV19 and TRBJ1-4, is DGGITQSPKYLFRKEGQNVTLSCEQNLNHDAMYWYRQDPGQGLRLIYYSQIVNDFQKGDIAEGYSVSREKKESFPLTVTSAQKNPTAFYLCASSTQDGDNEKLFFGSGTQLSVL.

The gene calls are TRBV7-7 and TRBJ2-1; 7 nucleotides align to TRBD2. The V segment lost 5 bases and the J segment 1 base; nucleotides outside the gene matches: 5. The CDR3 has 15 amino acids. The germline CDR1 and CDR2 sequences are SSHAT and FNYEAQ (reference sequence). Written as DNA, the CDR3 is TGTGCCAGCAGCGCGGGGGTCTTGTCCTACAATGAGCAGTTCTTC. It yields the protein CASSAGVLSYNEQFF.

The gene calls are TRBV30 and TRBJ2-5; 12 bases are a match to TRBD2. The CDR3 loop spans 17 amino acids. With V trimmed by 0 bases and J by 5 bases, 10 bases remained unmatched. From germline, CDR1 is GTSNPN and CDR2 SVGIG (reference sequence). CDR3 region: CAWSVPASGGAGETQYF. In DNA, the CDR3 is TGTGCCTGGAGTGTACCAGCTAGCGGGGGGGCCGGGGAGACCCAGTACTTC.

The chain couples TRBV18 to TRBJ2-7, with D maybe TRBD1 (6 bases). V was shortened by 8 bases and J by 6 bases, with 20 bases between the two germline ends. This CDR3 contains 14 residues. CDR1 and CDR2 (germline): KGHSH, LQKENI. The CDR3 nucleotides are TGTGCCAGCCAAATCCCGGCACAGGGAGTCGAGCAGTACTTC. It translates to CASQIPAQGVEQYF.

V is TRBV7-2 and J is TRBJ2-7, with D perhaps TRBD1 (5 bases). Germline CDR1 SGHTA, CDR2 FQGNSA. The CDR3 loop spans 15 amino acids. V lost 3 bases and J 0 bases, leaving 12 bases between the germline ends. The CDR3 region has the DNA TGTGCCAGCAGCTTTCAGGGATTGAGCTCCTACGAGCAGTACTTC. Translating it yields CASSFQGLSSYEQYF.

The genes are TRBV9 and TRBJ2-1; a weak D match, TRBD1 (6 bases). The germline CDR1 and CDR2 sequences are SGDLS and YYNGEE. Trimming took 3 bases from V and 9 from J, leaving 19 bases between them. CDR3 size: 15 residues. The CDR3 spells CASSDRDNLGGEQFF. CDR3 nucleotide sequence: TGTGCCAGCAGCGACCGGGACAACCTCGGTGGTGAGCAGTTCTTC.

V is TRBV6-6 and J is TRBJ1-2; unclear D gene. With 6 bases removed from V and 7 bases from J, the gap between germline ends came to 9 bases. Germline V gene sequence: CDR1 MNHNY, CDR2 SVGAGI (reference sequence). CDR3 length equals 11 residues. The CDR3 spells CASREGSGYTF. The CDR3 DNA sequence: TGTGCCAGCAGGGAGGGTAGTGGCTACACCTTC.

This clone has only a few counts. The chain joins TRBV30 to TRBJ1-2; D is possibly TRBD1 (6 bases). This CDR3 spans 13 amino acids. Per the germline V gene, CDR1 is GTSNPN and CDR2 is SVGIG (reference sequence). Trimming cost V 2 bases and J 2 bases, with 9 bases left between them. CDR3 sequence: CAWSTGSNYGYTF. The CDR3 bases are TGTGCCTGGAGTACAGGGTCGAACTATGGCTACACCTTC. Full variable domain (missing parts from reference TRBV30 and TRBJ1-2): SQTIHQWPATLVQPVGSPLSLECTVEGTSNPNLYWYRQAAGRGLQLLFYSVGIGQISSEVPQNLSASRPQDRQFILSSKKLLLSDSGFYLCAWSTGSNYGYTFGSGTRLTVV.

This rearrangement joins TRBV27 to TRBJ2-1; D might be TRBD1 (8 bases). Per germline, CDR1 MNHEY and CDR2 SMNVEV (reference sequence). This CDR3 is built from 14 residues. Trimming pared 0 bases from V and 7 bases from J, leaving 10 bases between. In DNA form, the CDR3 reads TGTGCCAGCAGTTTATCACAGGGGGGGAATGAGCAGTTCTTC. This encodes CASSLSQGGNEQFF.

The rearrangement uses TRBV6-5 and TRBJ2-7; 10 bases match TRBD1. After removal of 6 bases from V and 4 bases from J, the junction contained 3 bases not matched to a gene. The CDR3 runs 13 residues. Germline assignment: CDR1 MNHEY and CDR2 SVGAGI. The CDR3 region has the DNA TGTGCCAGCAGGGGACAGGGGAGATACGAGCAGTACTTC. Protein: CASRGQGRYEQYF.

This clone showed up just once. CDR3 DNA: TGCGCCAGCAGCTTGGAGGCGGGGCTTAGTTCCAATGAGCAGTTCTTC. This codes for CASSLEAGLSSNEQFF. The genes are TRBV5-1 and TRBJ2-7; possibly TRBD2 for D (6 bases). Gene TRBJ2-1 matches the end of the DNA better, so the J call may be wrong. The CDR3 has 16 residues. From germline, CDR1 is SGHRS and CDR2 YFSETQ.